This TCR beta chain was identified in a study of PD-1 blockade in classical Hodgkin lymphoma. Time point meaning: cycle 4 day 1 (C4D1), after 6 weeks of nivolumab. Each of the patients experienced relapse following autologous stem cell transplantation, and their brentuximab vedotin exposure differed. Method: immunoSEQ multiplex PCR; TCRdb's copy keeps in-frame clones and lacks some. The profile shows nearly 25,000 clones, 70% to 80% of them singletons. There are 12 residues in the CDR3. From germline, CDR1 is MNHNS and CDR2 SASEGT. Trimming shortened V by 6 bases and J by 2 bases, and 7 bases separated the two germline ends.

This chain uses TRBV6-1 with TRBJ2-5; unclear D gene. The sample in question was peripheral blood mononuclear cells (PBMCs), obtained before the fourth cycle of nivolumab. The clonotype originates from a human donor with classical Hodgkin lymphoma. The CDR3 reads CASSPQQETQYF. The CDR3 DNA reads TGTGCCAGCAGCCCCCAACAAGAGACCCAGTACTTC.